Shown below are 26 T cell receptor beta chains from a single sample sequenced in a study of early T cells in non-severe SARS-CoV-2 infection. In TCRdb, the 5' RACE reads were re-called with MiXCR into one record per CDR3 protein. The sample has roughly 63,000 distinct CDR3 sequences; under 15% are singletons. Sequencing used whole blood. These receptors all come from an adult who was a healthcare worker with PCR-confirmed SARS-CoV-2 infection or an uninfected control (not recorded which).

In its sample, this clonotype was seen many times. The chain recombines TRBV7-9 with TRBJ2-7; D uncertain. Germline V gives CDR1 SEHNR, CDR2 FQNEAQ (reference sequence). Trimming pared 5 bases from V and 6 bases from J, leaving 11 bases between. There are 12 residues in the CDR3. CDR3 in amino acids: CASSPILVEQYF. CDR3 DNA sequence: TGTGCCAGCAGCCCTATATTGGTCGAGCAGTACTTC.

This clonotype was observed many times. V gene TRBV6-6 combines with J gene TRBJ2-7; perhaps TRBD1 as D (5 bases). CDR1 and CDR2 (germline): MNHNY, SVGAGI (reference sequence). Trimming took off 2 bases at V and 2 bases at J, with 7 bases between the two ends. The length of the CDR3 is 13 residues. CDR3 sequence (DNA): TGTGCCAGCAGTTACAGGGGCACCTACGAGCAGTACTTC. This codes for CASSYRGTYEQYF.

As for this clonotype: This may stem from a read error, because a much larger clone lies one nucleotide away. This rearrangement joins TRBV12-3 or TRBV12-4 to TRBJ2-7, with TRBD2 matching 11 bases. This CDR3 has 15 amino acids. The CDR3 DNA follows: TGTGCCAGCAGTGGTAGCGGGGGGGCGGACTACGAGCAGCACTTC. Protein: CASSGSGGADYEQHF.

This sequence joins TRBV12-3 or TRBV12-4 and TRBJ2-5; 11 nucleotides agree with TRBD1. The CDR3 runs to 16 residues. J lost 4 bases, V lost 4 bases, and 8 bases had no gene match. The CDR3 bases are TGTGCCAGCAGTTCCTCCGGGACAGGGGGGGGAGAGACCCAGTACTTC. As protein: CASSSSGTGGGETQYF.

This clonotype was picked up one time. This chain links TRBV20-1 with TRBJ1-5; D uncertain. This CDR3 comprises 13 residues. Germline loops: CDR1 DFQATT, CDR2 SNEGSKA (reference sequence). The V gene lost 3 bases and the J gene lost 3 bases, with 9 bases spanning the gap. The CDR3 sequence is CSASLGNNQPQHF. Written as DNA, the CDR3 is TGCAGTGCTAGTTTGGGAAACAATCAGCCCCAGCATTTT.

The chain employs TRBV30 and TRBJ1-1; no clear D gene. The CDR3 consists of 13 residues. Looked up from germline, CDR1 is GTSNPN and CDR2 is SVGIG (reference sequence). The V and J ends lost 0 bases and 0 bases respectively, with 5 bases between them. The chain's CDR3 is CAWSVMLNTEAFF. In nucleotides, the CDR3 is TGTGCCTGGAGTGTAATGCTGAACACTGAAGCTTTCTTT.

The rearrangement links TRBV6-5 to TRBJ2-6; D is undetermined. Germline CDR1 and CDR2: MNHEY and SVGAGI. Trimming left V 2 bases short and J 3 bases short, with 5 bases between. This CDR3 contains 14 residues. As DNA, the CDR3 is TGTGCCAGCAGTTACCTTGATGGGGCCAACGTCCTGACTTTC. Protein sequence: CASSYLDGANVLTF.

The chain carries TRBV10-1 and TRBJ2-7; a possible D gene is TRBD1 (5 bases). In germline, CDR1 is WNHNN, CDR2 SYGVQD (reference sequence). The CDR3 totals 12 residues. Trimming took off 3 bases at V and 5 bases at J, with 8 bases between the two ends. CDR3 region: CASSDRDNEQYF. In DNA form, the CDR3 reads TGCGCCAGCAGTGACAGGGATAACGAGCAGTACTTC.

CDR3 sequence (DNA): TGCGCCAGCAGCTTGCAGGGAGGAGGCAATCAGCCCCAGCATTTT. It yields the protein CASSLQGGGNQPQHF. The gene calls are TRBV5-1 and TRBJ1-5; D is perhaps TRBD1 (5 bases). The V gene lost 1 base and the J gene lost 2 bases, with 10 bases spanning the gap. Germline V gene data show CDR1 as SGHRS and CDR2 as YFSETQ. CDR3 length: 15 residues.

In this sample, this clonotype turned up a few times. CDR3 sequence (DNA): TGCGCCAGCAGCCTCAGGGGAGCCCCCAGGAACACTGAAGCTTTCTTT. Translated: CASSLRGAPRNTEAFF. The chain combines TRBV5-1 with TRBJ1-1; a weak D match, TRBD1 (6 bases). Trimming shortened V by 4 bases and J by 1 base, and 17 bases separated the two germline ends. CDR1 is SGHRS, CDR2 YFSETQ, per germline. The CDR3 loop spans 16 amino acids.

This clonotype was counted ten times or more. The chain employs TRBV6-2 or TRBV6-3 and TRBJ2-1; unclear D gene. V lost 9 bases, J lost 2 bases, and 8 bases lay in between. This CDR3 has 12 amino acids. Germline CDR1 MNHEY, CDR2 SVGEGT. CDR3 DNA sequence: TGTGCCAGTGCCCGGGCCTACAATGAGCAGTTCTTC. This translates into CASARAYNEQFF.

This clonotype was detected a few times. The chain joins TRBV5-6 to TRBJ2-3; 12 bases fit TRBD2. The V gene's germline CDR1 is SGHDT and CDR2 YYEEEE. The length of the CDR3 is 16 residues. With 2 bases clipped from V and 3 bases from J, the junction kept 4 bases outside the gene matches. CDR3 coding DNA: TGTGCCAGCAGCTTAAGACTAGCGGGGGCGACAGATACGCAGTATTTT. Its translation is CASSLRLAGATDTQYF.

The V call is TRBV12-3 or TRBV12-4, the J call TRBJ1-2; 8 nucleotides match TRBD1. The ends lost 6 bases at V and 3 bases at J; junction bases unmatched: 9. The CDR3 length is 15 residues. This CDR3 is CASSEGQGSYYGYTF. In DNA form, the CDR3 reads TGTGCCAGCAGCGAAGGACAGGGATCCTACTATGGCTACACCTTC.

In its sample, this clonotype was seen many times. The rearrangement links TRBV10-3 to TRBJ1-1; a weak D match, TRBD1 (6 bases). The CDR3 consists of 13 residues. Per germline, CDR1 ENHRY and CDR2 SYGVKD. Trimming shortened V by 6 bases and J by 0 bases, and 8 bases separated the two germline ends. The CDR3 loop is CAIRDSMNTEAFF. CDR3 in DNA: TGTGCCATCAGGGACAGCATGAACACTGAAGCTTTCTTT.

This clonotype appeared many times. The V gene is TRBV4-2, the J gene TRBJ2-2; D is unclear. Trimming stripped 0 bases from V and 3 bases from J, with 11 bases between. CDR1 is LGHNA and CDR2 is YNFKEQ in the germline V gene. CDR3 length equals 16 residues. Written as DNA, the CDR3 is TGTGCCAGCAGCCAAGATCGGGTAGCTTACACCGGGGAGCTGTTTTTT. Encoded protein: CASSQDRVAYTGELFF.

This clonotype showed up many times. The chain carries TRBV28 and TRBJ1-6; tentatively, D is TRBD1 (5 bases). CDR1 is MDHEN, CDR2 SYDVKM, per germline. V was clipped by 2 bases and J by 10 bases, with 9 bases between them. The CDR3 has 13 amino acids. CDR3 sequence: CASSLQGRSPLHF. The CDR3 DNA reads TGTGCCAGCAGTTTACAGGGACGGTCACCCCTCCACTTT.

About this clonotype itself: The junction departs from germline at one end; a sequencing error may be responsible. V usage is TRBV12-3 or TRBV12-4 and J usage is TRBJ1-3, with 7 bases matching TRBD1. This CDR3 is 11 amino acids long. The CDR3 spells CASSSSDRVDF. The CDR3 DNA reads TGTGCCAGCAGTTCCTCCGACAGGGTTGACTTT.

The CDR3 reads CASSRRDEQFF. CDR3 coding DNA: TGTGCCAGCTCCCGTCGCGATGAGCAGTTCTTC. The V and J genes are TRBV2 and TRBJ2-1; no firm D call. The V end lost 8 bases, the J end lost 8 bases, and 10 bases lay between the germline ends. CDR1 and CDR2 from the germline V gene are SNHLY and FYNNEI. CDR3 length: 11 residues.

In this sample, this clonotype turned up many times. The chain uses TRBV27 and TRBJ2-5; no reliable D call. Germline loops: CDR1 MNHEY, CDR2 SMNVEV (reference sequence). CDR3 length equals 15 residues. The V end was cut by 5 bases, the J end by 4 bases, with 17 bases between. The CDR3 here is CASSISWGRRETQYF. The CDR3 DNA reads TGTGCCAGCAGTATCAGTTGGGGTAGGCGAGAGACCCAGTACTTC.

This clonotype was detected many times. V and J are TRBV6-6 and TRBJ1-1, with TRBD1 identical over 7 bases. The CDR3 has 14 amino acids. Germline V gene sequence: CDR1 MNHNY, CDR2 SVGAGI (reference sequence). The J segment lost 0 bases and the V segment lost 7 bases, leaving 5 bases of the junction unmatched. CDR3 in DNA: TGTGCCAGCACCCCACAGGGGATGAACACTGAAGCTTTCTTT. This codes for CASTPQGMNTEAFF.

This clonotype was observed at least ten times. V usage is TRBV10-3 and J usage is TRBJ2-5; weak D call: TRBD2 (6 bases). The CDR3 extends over 14 amino acids. Per germline, CDR1 ENHRY and CDR2 SYGVKD. V was trimmed by 6 bases and J by 1 base, leaving 12 bases between them. The CDR3 DNA reads TGTGCCATCAGCGGGGGAGGCCTCCAAGAGACCCAGTACTTC. It yields the protein CAISGGGLQETQYF.

The chain recombines TRBV4-3 with TRBJ2-7; D is unclear. Per the germline V gene, CDR1 is LGHNA and CDR2 is YSLEER. This CDR3 spans 14 amino acids. V was trimmed by 0 bases and J by 7 bases, leaving 13 bases between them. The CDR3 nucleotides are TGCGCCAGCAGCCAAGATTGGGCCCTAGGGGAGCAGTACTTC. It yields the protein CASSQDWALGEQYF.

The chain carries TRBV2 and TRBJ2-5, with TRBD2 as a possible D gene (6 bases). Looked up from germline, CDR1 is SNHLY and CDR2 is FYNNEI. The CDR3 runs 14 residues. Trimming took 0 bases from V and 5 from J, leaving 10 bases between them. CDR3 loop: CASSEAREVETQYF. The CDR3 region has the DNA TGTGCCAGCAGTGAAGCCAGGGAGGTCGAGACCCAGTACTTC.

The sample holds many counts of this clonotype. This chain links TRBV5-4 with TRBJ1-2, with 8 bases matching TRBD1. The CDR3 sequence is 15 residues long. Germline V lookup: CDR1 SGHNT, CDR2 YYREEE (reference sequence). V lost 4 bases, J lost 9 bases, and 14 bases stayed unmatched. This CDR3 is CASSRQLGQALSYTF. The CDR3 DNA reads TGTGCCAGCAGCCGACAACTGGGACAGGCTCTGAGCTACACCTTC.

This clonotype was counted ten times or more. The chain employs TRBV7-6 and TRBJ2-3; possible D gene TRBD1, 5 bases. The CDR3 is 16 residues long. Per germline, CDR1 SGHVS and CDR2 FNYEAQ. The V end lost 1 base, the J end lost 0 bases, and 11 bases lay between the germline ends. CDR3 protein: CASSLVGAPSTDTQYF. The CDR3, as DNA: TGTGCCAGCAGCTTAGTTGGGGCTCCTAGCACAGATACGCAGTATTTT.

Turning to this clonotype: One junction end does not reproduce the germline sequence, and a read error may be involved. The CDR3 DNA reads TGTGCCAGCAGCTTAGCACAGGCTAACACCGGGGAGCTTTTTTTT. Protein sequence: CASSLAQANTGELFF. The V and J genes are TRBV11-2 and TRBJ2-2; D tentatively reads TRBD1 or TRBD2 (5 bases each). The CDR3 is made up of 15 amino acids. Germline lookup yields CDR1 SGHAT and CDR2 FQNNGV.